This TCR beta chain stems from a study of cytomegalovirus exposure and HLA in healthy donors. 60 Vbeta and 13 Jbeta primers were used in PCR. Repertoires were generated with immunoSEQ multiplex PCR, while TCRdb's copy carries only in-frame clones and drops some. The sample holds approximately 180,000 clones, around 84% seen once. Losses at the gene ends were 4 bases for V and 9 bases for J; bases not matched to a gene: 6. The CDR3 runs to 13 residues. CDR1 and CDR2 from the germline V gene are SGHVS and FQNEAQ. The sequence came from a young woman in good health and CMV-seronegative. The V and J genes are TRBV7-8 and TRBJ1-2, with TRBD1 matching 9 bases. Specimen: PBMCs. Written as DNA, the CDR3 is TGTGCCAGCAGCTCCGGGACAGGGAAGCGCTACACCTTC. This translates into CASSSGTGKRYTF. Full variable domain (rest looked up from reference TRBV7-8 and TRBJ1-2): GAGVSQSPRYKVAKRGQDVALRCDPISGHVSLFWYQQALGQGPEFLTYFQNEAQLDKSGLPSDRFFAERPEGSVSTLKIQRTQQEDSAVYLCASSSGTGKRYTFGSGTRLTVV.